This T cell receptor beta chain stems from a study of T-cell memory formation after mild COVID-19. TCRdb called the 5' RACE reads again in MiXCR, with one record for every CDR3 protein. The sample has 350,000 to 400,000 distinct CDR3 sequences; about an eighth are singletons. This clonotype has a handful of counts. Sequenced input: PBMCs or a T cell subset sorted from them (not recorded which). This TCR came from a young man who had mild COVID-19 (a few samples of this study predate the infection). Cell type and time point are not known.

CDR3 loop: CASNPGTAIDTQYF. DNA for the CDR3: TGTGCCAGCAATCCGGGGACAGCCATAGATACGCAGTATTTT. The chain links TRBV7-2 to TRBJ2-3; 7 bases fit TRBD1. The V segment lost 7 bases and the J segment 5 bases; nucleotides outside the gene matches: 9. The CDR3 is 14 amino acids. The germline V gene has CDR1 SGHTA and CDR2 FQGNSA.